Shown below are 26 T cell receptor beta chains from a single sample sequenced in a study of cytomegalovirus exposure and HLA in healthy donors. 60 Vbeta and 13 Jbeta primers were used in PCR. TCRdb's copy holds only in-frame clones and misses some; the assay was immunoSEQ multiplex PCR. The sample carries roughly 200,000 clones, around 89% recorded once. The sequenced sample was PBMCs. These TCRs come from a woman under 30 in good health and CMV-seronegative.

The CDR3 DNA reads as TGTGCCAGCAGTTACGTGGGACACGGCTACACCTTC. Translation gives CASSYVGHGYTF. This rearrangement joins TRBV6-5 to TRBJ1-2; D is possibly TRBD1 (6 bases). Trimming removed 2 bases at V and 8 bases at J, with 9 bases between. CDR1 and CDR2 from the germline V gene are MNHEY and SVGAGI. CDR3 length: 12 residues.

The chain employs TRBV2 and TRBJ2-1; a possible D gene is TRBD2 (7 bases). The CDR3 extends over 15 amino acids. Germline CDR1 SNHLY, CDR2 FYNNEI. The V and J ends lost 6 bases and 2 bases respectively, with 14 bases between them. The CDR3 reads CASRAGAGPYNEQFF. The DNA of the CDR3 is TGTGCCAGCAGGGCGGGGGCAGGTCCCTACAATGAGCAGTTCTTC.

The gene calls are TRBV7-2 and TRBJ2-3; D call uncertain. CDR3 length: 12 amino acids. V dropped 3 bases and J dropped 3 bases, with 4 bases sitting between them. Germline loops: CDR1 SGHTA, CDR2 FQGNSA. The DNA for the CDR3 is TGTGCCAGCAGCTTCTTTACAGATACGCAGTATTTT. Translation: CASSFFTDTQYF.

In this sample, this clone turned up once. This rearrangement joins TRBV5-1 to TRBJ1-4; tentatively, D is TRBD1 (5 bases). Deletions cut 4 bases from V and 7 bases from J, with 14 bases between. The length of the CDR3 is 14 residues. CDR1 and CDR2 (germline): SGHRS, YFSETQ. This CDR3 is CASSRRGGSEKLFF. CDR3 coding DNA: TGCGCCAGCAGCAGACGGGGGGGTAGTGAAAAACTGTTTTTT.

The J gene is TRBJ1-1, the V gene TRBV6-1; D is undetermined. This CDR3 comprises 14 residues. The V gene's germline CDR1 is MNHNS and CDR2 SASEGT. V was shortened by 5 bases and J by 5 bases, with 15 bases between the two germline ends. The CDR3 coding sequence is TGTGCCAGCAGTACTCGGACTAGTAGGACTGAAGCTTTCTTT. Translated, it gives CASSTRTSRTEAFF.

The chain couples TRBV10-3 to TRBJ2-7, with 8 nucleotides matching TRBD1. Germline values: CDR1 ENHRY, CDR2 SYGVKD. Losses at the gene ends were 4 bases for V and 1 base for J; bases not matched to a gene: 9. The CDR3 loop spans 16 amino acids. CDR3 in amino acids: CAISGRQGWGSYEQYF. In DNA form, the CDR3 reads TGTGCCATCAGTGGAAGACAGGGGTGGGGTTCCTACGAGCAGTACTTC.

This chain connects TRBV5-1 to TRBJ1-1; D is uncertain. Germline V gene data show CDR1 as SGHRS and CDR2 as YFSETQ. Trimming pared 1 base from V and 1 base from J, leaving 14 bases between. This CDR3 is built from 16 residues. The CDR3 loop is CASSLSLGGGNTEAFF. CDR3 DNA sequence: TGCGCCAGCAGCTTGTCTCTAGGTGGCGGGAACACTGAAGCTTTCTTT.

The rearrangement uses TRBV27 and TRBJ1-2; TRBD1 aligns across 8 bases. The germline V gene encodes CDR1 MNHEY and CDR2 SMNVEV (reference sequence). This CDR3 region has 14 residues. After removal of 6 bases from V and 8 bases from J, the junction contained 11 bases not matched to a gene. In nucleotides, the CDR3 is TGTGCCAGCAGCCCTCTTCGCCCAGGGGGCGGCTACACCTTC. Translated: CASSPLRPGGGYTF.

Only one count was recorded for this clone. This sequence joins TRBV7-2 and TRBJ1-1; D unresolved. The CDR3 runs 14 residues. V shed 1 base and J shed 5 bases, with 11 bases lying between them. Germline V gene data show CDR1 as SGHTA and CDR2 as FQGNSA. The CDR3 nucleotides are TGTGCCAGCAGCTTAGTCCTAGGTAGTACTGAAGCTTTCTTT. Its protein product is CASSLVLGSTEAFF.

The chain carries TRBV5-4 and TRBJ2-3; 9 bases are shared with TRBD2. The V and J ends lost 4 bases and 6 bases, in that order; junction bases with no gene match: 9. From germline, CDR1 is SGHNT and CDR2 YYREEE (reference sequence). This CDR3 spans 15 amino acids. For the CDR3, the DNA is TGTGCCAGCAGCCCCGGGCTAGCGGGGTGGGATACGCAGTATTTT. Its translation is CASSPGLAGWDTQYF.

V is TRBV7-2 and J is TRBJ2-2, with TRBD2 matching over 9 bases. Germline V gene data show CDR1 as SGHTA and CDR2 as FQGNSA. CDR3 length: 15 amino acids. V shed 6 bases, J shed 1 base, and the junction held 3 bases outside the gene matches. CDR3 in DNA: TGTGCCAGCAGAGGTAGCGGGAGGAACACCGGGGAGCTGTTTTTT. Encoded protein: CASRGSGRNTGELFF. The full variable domain, completed using reference TRBV7-2 and TRBJ2-2, is GAGVSQSPSNKVTEKGKDVELRCDPISGHTALYWYRQSLGQGLEFLIYFQGNSAPDKSGLPSDRFSAERTGGSVSTLTIQRTQQEDSAVYLCASRGSGRNTGELFFGEGSRLTVL.

The rearrangement uses TRBV7-6 and TRBJ2-1; a weak D match, TRBD2 (5 bases). The CDR3 totals 15 residues. From germline, CDR1 is SGHVS and CDR2 FNYEAQ. The germline V and J ends were trimmed by 1 base and 3 bases, with 10 bases remaining between them. The CDR3 reads CASSLGYGDYNEQFF. The CDR3 nucleotides are TGTGCCAGCAGCTTAGGTTACGGGGACTACAATGAGCAGTTCTTC. Drawing the rest from reference TRBV7-6 and TRBJ2-1, the complete variable domain is GAGVSQSPRYKVTKRGQDVALRCDPISGHVSLYWYRQALGQGPEFLTYFNYEAQQDKSGLPNDRFSAERPEGSISTLTIQRTEQRDSAMYRCASSLGYGDYNEQFFGPGTRLTVL.

The gene calls are TRBV30 and TRBJ2-1; the match to TRBD1 covers 8 bases. The J segment lost 9 bases and the V segment lost 0 bases, leaving 10 bases of the junction unmatched. This CDR3 region has 15 residues. The germline CDR1 and CDR2 sequences are GTSNPN and SVGIG (reference sequence). CDR3 residues: CAWSVRTGWYGEQFF. As DNA, the CDR3 is TGTGCCTGGAGTGTAAGGACAGGGTGGTATGGTGAGCAGTTCTTC. The variable domain in full, with the rest retrieved from reference TRBV30 and TRBJ2-1, is SQTIHQWPATLVQPVGSPLSLECTVEGTSNPNLYWYRQAAGRGLQLLFYSVGIGQISSEVPQNLSASRPQDRQFILSSKKLLLSDSGFYLCAWSVRTGWYGEQFFGPGTRLTVL.

This clone was found once. The V call is TRBV2, the J call TRBJ1-2; D perhaps matches TRBD1 (5 bases). V dropped 6 bases and J dropped 0 bases, with 11 bases sitting between them. The germline V gene has CDR1 SNHLY and CDR2 FYNNEI. The CDR3 has 14 amino acids. The DNA for the CDR3 is TGTGCCAGCAGGCGGGACGGCACTAACTATGGCTACACCTTC. Encoded protein: CASRRDGTNYGYTF. Looking up the rest from reference TRBV2 and TRBJ1-2 gives the full variable domain: EPEVTQTPSHQVTQMGQEVILRCVPISNHLYFYWYRQILGQKVEFLVSFYNNEISEKSEIFDDQFSVERPDGSNFTLKIRSTKLEDSAMYFCASRRDGTNYGYTFGSGTRLTVV.

The rearrangement uses TRBV10-2 and TRBJ2-2; TRBD2 matches at 7 bases. This CDR3 region has 18 residues. Germline assignment: CDR1 WSHSY and CDR2 SAAADI. The V and J ends lost 7 bases and 0 bases, in that order; junction bases with no gene match: 14. Written as DNA, the CDR3 is TGCGCCAGCAATATACTAGCGCGTGGTTTCTCGAACACCGGGGAGCTGTTTTTT. This sequence encodes CASNILARGFSNTGELFF.

A few counts support this clone. This sequence joins TRBV29-1 and TRBJ2-3, with 9 nucleotides matching TRBD2. V lost 4 bases and J lost 5; bases outside the gene matches: 7. CDR3 length: 14 residues. Germline loops: CDR1 SQVTM, CDR2 ANQGSEA. CDR3 protein: CSVALAGVRDTQYF. The CDR3 nucleotides are TGCAGCGTTGCATTAGCGGGAGTTCGAGATACGCAGTATTTT.

This clone was seen a single time. This rearrangement joins TRBV9 to TRBJ2-7, with TRBD1 as a possible D gene (6 bases). The length of the CDR3 is 14 residues. The V gene lost 2 bases and the J gene lost 2 bases, with 11 bases spanning the gap. Germline V gene data show CDR1 as SGDLS and CDR2 as YYNGEE. The CDR3 DNA reads as TGTGCCAGCAGCGTGGCAGGGGAAACCTACGAGCAGTACTTC. Amino acids: CASSVAGETYEQYF.

The chain recombines TRBV5-8 with TRBJ2-7, with D perhaps matching TRBD1 (7 bases). Germline-derived CDR1 and CDR2 are SGHTS and YDEGEE. The CDR3 runs 17 residues. Trimming took off 2 bases at V and 0 bases at J, with 18 bases between the two ends. This CDR3 reads CASSFLVGGGASYEQYF. The CDR3 nucleotides read TGTGCCAGCAGCTTCCTAGTCGGAGGGGGCGCCTCCTACGAGCAGTACTTC. Based on the CDR3 plus reference TRBV5-8 and TRBJ2-7, the full variable domain is EAGVTQSPTHLIKTRGQQATLRCSPISGHTSVYWYQQALGLGLQFLLWYDEGEERNRGNFPPRFSGRQFPNYSSELNVNALELEDSALYLCASSFLVGGGASYEQYFGPGTRLTVT.

The chain combines TRBV28 with TRBJ2-7; 9 bases are shared with TRBD2. CDR1 and CDR2 (germline): MDHEN, SYDVKM. After removal of 0 bases from V and 3 bases from J, the junction contained 6 bases not matched to a gene. The CDR3 has 16 amino acids. CDR3 protein: CASSLWGAGGDYEQYF. The CDR3 DNA reads as TGTGCCAGCAGTTTATGGGGTGCGGGAGGGGACTACGAGCAGTACTTC.

DNA of the CDR3: TGTGCCTGGACCGTCGGTATGAGCACAGATACGCAGTATTTT. Protein product: CAWTVGMSTDTQYF. The chain combines TRBV30 with TRBJ2-3; D not resolved. CDR1 and CDR2 from the germline V gene are GTSNPN and SVGIG (reference sequence). Trimming cost V 4 bases and J 0 bases, with 11 bases left between them. This CDR3 contains 14 residues.

The chain carries TRBV5-4 and TRBJ1-6, with 9 bases fitting TRBD1. J was trimmed by 5 bases and V by 4 bases; bases with no gene match: 4. This CDR3 spans 15 amino acids. CDR1 and CDR2 (germline): SGHNT, YYREEE (reference sequence). The CDR3 DNA is TGTGCCAGCAGCGGTGGGACAGGGAATAATTCACCCCTCCACTTT. Its translation: CASSGGTGNNSPLHF. The whole variable domain, remainder taken from reference TRBV5-4 and TRBJ1-6, is ETGVTQSPTHLIKTRGQQVTLRCSSQSGHNTVSWYQQALGQGPQFIFQYYREEENGRGNFPPRFSGLQFPNYSSELNVNALELDDSALYLCASSGGTGNNSPLHFGNGTRLTVT.

The chain combines TRBV4-1 with TRBJ2-2; D is perhaps TRBD2 (6 bases). Germline V CDR1 and CDR2: MGHRA, YSYEKL. CDR3 length: 15 amino acids. Deletions cut 3 bases from V and 5 bases from J, with 13 bases between. The CDR3, as DNA: TGCGCCAGCAGCCATATTGTGGGAGGAACCGGGGAGCTGTTTTTT. It codes for CASSHIVGGTGELFF.

The chain joins TRBV4-1 to TRBJ2-7, with 8 positions matching TRBD2. The CDR3 consists of 17 residues. From germline, CDR1 is MGHRA and CDR2 YSYEKL. Trimming cost V 0 bases and J 2 bases; bases outside gene matches: 9. The CDR3 loop reads CASSQESVAGMTYEQYF. CDR3 sequence (DNA): TGCGCCAGCAGCCAAGAATCAGTAGCGGGGATGACCTACGAGCAGTACTTC.

The V gene is TRBV7-3, the J gene TRBJ2-1; possibly TRBD2 for D (6 bases). V lost 5 bases and J 4 bases, leaving 15 bases between the germline ends. Germline CDR1 and CDR2: SGHTA and FQGTGA. The CDR3 extends over 15 amino acids. CDR3: CASSPGAGPYNEQFF. For the CDR3, the DNA is TGTGCCAGCAGCCCCGGTGCGGGACCTTACAATGAGCAGTTCTTC.

This clone was detected once. The V gene is TRBV5-1, the J gene TRBJ2-1, with D unresolved. The germline V gene encodes CDR1 SGHRS and CDR2 YFSETQ. The CDR3 consists of 15 residues. The V end lost 0 bases, the J end lost 1 base, and 8 bases lay between the germline ends. The CDR3 spells CASSLAVGSYNEQFF. The CDR3 DNA is TGCGCCAGCAGCTTGGCTGTCGGTTCCTACAATGAGCAGTTCTTC.

The J gene is TRBJ1-6, the V gene TRBV2; D is unclear. Germline V gives CDR1 SNHLY, CDR2 FYNNEI. Trimming cost V 7 bases and J 9 bases, with 10 bases left between them. The CDR3 runs 12 residues. The CDR3: CASKDEGSPLHF. CDR3 nucleotide sequence: TGTGCCAGCAAGGACGAGGGTTCACCCCTCCACTTT.